This T cell receptor (beta chain) was identified during a study of OX40 agonist ivuxolimab in advanced cancers. Study-wide background: Melanoma, hepatocellular carcinoma, head and neck or renal cell cancer occurred in dose-escalation patients. General study results and limits: Some of the nonresponding patients also showed low levels of normalized T-cell clonal expansion.

Trimming cost V 1 base and J 4 bases, with 12 bases left between them. This CDR3 region has 15 residues. Germline V lookup: CDR1 SEHNR, CDR2 FQNEAQ (reference sequence). Worth noting for this clone: What it recognizes is unknown.

The method was immunoSEQ multiplex PCR; TCRdb's version includes in-frame clones alone and lacks a portion of them. This table has roughly 60,000 clones, about 82% appearing once. The sequence derives from an adult with an advanced solid tumor such as melanoma, head and neck, liver or kidney cancer. The material was CD4+ or CD8+ T cells sorted from blood, obtained in a trial of the OX40 agonist ivuxolimab. J is TRBJ2-3 and V is TRBV7-9; D is possibly TRBD1 or TRBD2 (6 bases each). The DNA for the CDR3 is TGTGCCAGCAGCTTAGGTCCGGGGGCAGCAGATACGCAGTATTTT. Protein: CASSLGPGAADTQYF. Complete variable domain (other parts from reference TRBV7-9 and TRBJ2-3): DTGVSQNPRHKITKRGQNVTFRCDPISEHNRLYWYRQTLGQGPEFLTYFQNEAQLEKSRLLSDRFSAERPKGSFSTLEIQRTEQGDSAMYLCASSLGPGAADTQYFGPGTRLTVL.